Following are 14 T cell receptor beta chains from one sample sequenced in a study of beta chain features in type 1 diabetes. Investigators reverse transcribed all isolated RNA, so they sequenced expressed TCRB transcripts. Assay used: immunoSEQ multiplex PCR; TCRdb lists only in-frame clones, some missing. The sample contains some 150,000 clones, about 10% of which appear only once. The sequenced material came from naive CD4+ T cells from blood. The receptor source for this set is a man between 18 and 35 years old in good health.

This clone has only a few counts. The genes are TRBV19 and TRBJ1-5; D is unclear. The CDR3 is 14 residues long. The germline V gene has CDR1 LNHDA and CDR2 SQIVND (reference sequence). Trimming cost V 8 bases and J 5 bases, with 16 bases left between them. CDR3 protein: CASRLSVGDQPQHF. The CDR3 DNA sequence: TGTGCCAGTCGCTTATCGGTCGGAGATCAGCCCCAGCATTTT.

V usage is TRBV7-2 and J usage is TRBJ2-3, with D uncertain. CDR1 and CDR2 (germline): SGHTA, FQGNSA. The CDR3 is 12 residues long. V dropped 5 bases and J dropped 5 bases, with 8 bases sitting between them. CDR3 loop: CASSPPGDTQYF. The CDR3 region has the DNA TGTGCCAGCAGCCCCCCGGGAGATACGCAGTATTTT.

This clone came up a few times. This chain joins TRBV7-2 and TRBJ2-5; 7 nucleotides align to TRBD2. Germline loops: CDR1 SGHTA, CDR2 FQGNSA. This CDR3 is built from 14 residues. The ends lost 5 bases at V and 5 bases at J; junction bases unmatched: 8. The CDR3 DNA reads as TGTGCCAGCAGCCCCCCAAGCGGGGTTGAGACCCAGTACTTC. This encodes CASSPPSGVETQYF.

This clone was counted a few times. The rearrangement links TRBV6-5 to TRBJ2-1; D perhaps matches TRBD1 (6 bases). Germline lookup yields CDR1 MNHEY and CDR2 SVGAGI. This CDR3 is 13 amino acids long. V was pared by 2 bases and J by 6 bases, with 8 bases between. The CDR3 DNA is TGTGCCAGCAGTTACCCACAGGGCAATGAGCAGTTCTTC. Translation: CASSYPQGNEQFF.

The CDR3 reads CASRVHREQPQHF. DNA for the CDR3: TGTGCCAGCCGAGTTCATCGGGAGCAGCCCCAGCATTTT. The chain couples TRBV27 to TRBJ1-5, with no clear D. The CDR3 contains 13 residues. The V gene lost 8 bases and the J gene lost 7 bases, with 15 bases spanning the gap. Per the germline V gene, CDR1 is MNHEY and CDR2 is SMNVEV (reference sequence).

The CDR3 spells CASSVEGGAAYEQYF. The CDR3 DNA follows: TGTGCCAGCAGCGTAGAAGGGGGGGCGGCCTACGAGCAGTACTTC. V and J are TRBV9 and TRBJ2-7; tentative D call: TRBD2 (7 bases). The germline V gene has CDR1 SGDLS and CDR2 YYNGEE. The CDR3 runs to 15 residues. V was pared by 0 bases and J by 2 bases, with 12 bases between.

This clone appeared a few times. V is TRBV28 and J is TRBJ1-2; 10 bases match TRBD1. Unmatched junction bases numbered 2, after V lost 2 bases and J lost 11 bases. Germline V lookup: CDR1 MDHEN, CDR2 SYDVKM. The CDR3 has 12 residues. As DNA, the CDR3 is TGTGCCAGCAGTTTAAGGGACAGGGGTTACACCTTC. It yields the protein CASSLRDRGYTF.

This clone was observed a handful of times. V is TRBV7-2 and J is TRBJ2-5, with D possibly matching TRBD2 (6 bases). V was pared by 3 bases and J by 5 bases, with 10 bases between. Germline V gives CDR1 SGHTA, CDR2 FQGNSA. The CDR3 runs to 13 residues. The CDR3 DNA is TGTGCCAGCAGCTTCGAGGAGGGGGAGACCCAGTACTTC. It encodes CASSFEEGETQYF.

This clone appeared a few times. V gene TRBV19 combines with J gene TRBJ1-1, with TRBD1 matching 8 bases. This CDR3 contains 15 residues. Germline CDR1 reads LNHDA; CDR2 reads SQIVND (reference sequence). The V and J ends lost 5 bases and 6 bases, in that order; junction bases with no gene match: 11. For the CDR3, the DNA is TGTGCCAGTAGTCCCCCCAGACAGGGGAAGGCTGAAGCTTTCTTT. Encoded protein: CASSPPRQGKAEAFF.

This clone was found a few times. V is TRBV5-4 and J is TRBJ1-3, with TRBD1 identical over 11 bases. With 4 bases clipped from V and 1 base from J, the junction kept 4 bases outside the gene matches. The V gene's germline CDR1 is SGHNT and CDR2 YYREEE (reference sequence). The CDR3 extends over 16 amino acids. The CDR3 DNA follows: TGTGCCAGCAGCACCGGGACAGGGGGGTCTGGAAACACCATATATTTT. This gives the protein CASSTGTGGSGNTIYF.

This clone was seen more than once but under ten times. The CDR3 region is CASSGGQGGQETQYF. The CDR3 nucleotides are TGCGCCAGCAGCGGGGGACAGGGGGGGCAAGAGACCCAGTACTTC. V and J are TRBV5-1 and TRBJ2-5, with 11 bases lining up with TRBD1. Germline V gene sequence: CDR1 SGHRS, CDR2 YFSETQ. The J segment lost 2 bases and the V segment lost 4 bases, leaving 4 bases of the junction unmatched. The CDR3 runs to 15 residues.

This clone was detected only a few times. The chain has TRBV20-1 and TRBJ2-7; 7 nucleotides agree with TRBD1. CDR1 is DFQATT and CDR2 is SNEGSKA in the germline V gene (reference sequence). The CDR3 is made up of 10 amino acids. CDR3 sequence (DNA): TGCGGGGCAGGGGGATACGAGCAGTACTTC. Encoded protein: CGAGGYEQYF.

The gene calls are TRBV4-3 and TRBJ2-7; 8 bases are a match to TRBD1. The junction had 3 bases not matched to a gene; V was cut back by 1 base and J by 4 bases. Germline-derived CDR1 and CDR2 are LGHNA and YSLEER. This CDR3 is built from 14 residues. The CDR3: CASSQGQGFYEQYF. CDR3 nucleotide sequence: TGCGCCAGCAGCCAAGGACAGGGGTTTTACGAGCAGTACTTC.

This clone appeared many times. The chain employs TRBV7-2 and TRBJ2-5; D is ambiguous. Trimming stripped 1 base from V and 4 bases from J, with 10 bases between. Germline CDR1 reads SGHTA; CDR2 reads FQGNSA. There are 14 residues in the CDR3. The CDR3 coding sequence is TGTGCCAGCAGCTTAGGCGCTGCTCCAGAGACCCAGTACTTC. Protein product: CASSLGAAPETQYF.